Listed here is a single T cell receptor beta chain. Its antigen target is currently unknown. Within one base of it there is no much larger clone, and no base qualities were kept. The sample comes from a study of graft-versus-host responses after intestinal transplantation (TCRdb year 2021). As for the study more broadly: Multivisceral, liver-intestinal, or isolated intestinal transplants were received by the recipients. Alloreactive clones were identified by sequencing pre-transplant mixed lymphocyte reaction products and comparing them with unstimulated pre-transplant donor and recipient T cells. Of the 20 to 30 intestinal transplant recipients enrolled in the cohort, one of whom was a retransplant, a few patients without pretransplant specimens were excluded. Donor T cell macrochimerism was defined as a peak of at least 4% donor T cells among recipient peripheral blood mononuclear cells. Graft-versus-host and host-versus-graft alloreactive T cell clones were tracked in the graft, circulation and bone marrow after intestinal transplantation using bulk TCR-beta CDR3 sequencing. All recipients received anti-thymocyte globulin induction followed by maintenance tacrolimus and steroids for around three years. Rather than being sequenced by the commercial service, samples from three later patients were sequenced in-house on an Illumina MiSeq and processed with MiXCR. What the research found in general, with its limitations: Conclusions were limited by the relatively low number and heterogeneity of intestinal transplant patients. In patients with donor T cell macrochimerism, the allografts had high GvH to HvG T cell clonal ratios. GvH clones turned up in recipient bone marrow, with some appearing earlier in ileal mucosa or blood, a pattern consistent with an intestinal mucosal origin. Early after transplant, declines in HvG clones were associated with peak levels of circulating GvH clones.

Blood samples were collected up to 4 times in the first month after transplant and then at least monthly when available. Library preparation used the immunoSEQ multiplex PCR assay. For most patients, high-throughput TCR-beta CDR3 sequencing of genomic DNA was performed by Adaptive Biotechnologies. The published analysis was carried out like this. TCR sequencing data for around 19 patients were retrieved from Adaptive's ImmunoSEQ software; three other patients were processed with MiXCR and VDJtools. CDR3 nucleotide sequences shared between donor and recipient were removed because their origin could not be assigned. To be classed as alloreactive, a clone needed at least 2-fold expansion over unstimulated cells and a minimum CFSE-low frequency of 0.002% (template counts) or 0.001% (read counts). Mappable clones were those detected in sequenced pre-transplant spleen, lymph node, or MLR CFSE-low populations of the donor or recipient. The cumulative frequency of alloreactive clones was calculated as a percentage of all sequences, weighted by copy number. The clones in this table, taken by TCRdb from immuneACCESS, are in-frame only. Not every clone is retained; where verified, under half of the shortfall comes from an unresolved V gene, and the cause of the rest is unknown. For V, J and clone size, that table is used; D and trimming come from the DNA. This sample lists 77,000 or so clones; 92% were detected once. The top ten hold roughly 0.72% of the sample.

Trimming removed 4 bases from V and 2 bases from J, leaving 13 bases between the germline ends. CDR3 length: 15 amino acids, cysteine to phenylalanine. The retained sequence is limited to the CDR3, 45 bases, with the frame set at the first base. Based on the germline V gene, the CDR1 and CDR2 sequences are WSHSY and SAAADI. The input for sequencing was PBMCs, taken 98 days after intestinal transplantation. Here the chain combines TRBV10-2 and TRBJ2-3; TRBD2 could be the D gene, as 6 bases match. This sequence originates from a human patient who received an intestinal transplant, so some T cells may come from the graft donor. Read as DNA, the sequence is TGCGCCAGCAGTGGGGGACTTCTATCCACAGATACGCAGTATTTT. Its translation is CASSGGLLSTDTQYF.